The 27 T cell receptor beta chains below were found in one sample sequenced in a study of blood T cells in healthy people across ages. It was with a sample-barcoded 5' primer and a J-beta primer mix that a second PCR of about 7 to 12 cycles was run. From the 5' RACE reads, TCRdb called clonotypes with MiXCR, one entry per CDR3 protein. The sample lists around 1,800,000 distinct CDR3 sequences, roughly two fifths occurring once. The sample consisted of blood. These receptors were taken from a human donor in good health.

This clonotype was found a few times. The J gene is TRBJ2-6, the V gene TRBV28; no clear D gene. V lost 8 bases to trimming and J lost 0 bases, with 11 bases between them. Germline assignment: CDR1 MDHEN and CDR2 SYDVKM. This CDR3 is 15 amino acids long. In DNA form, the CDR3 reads TGTGCCAGCGGATCGAGAAACTCTGGGGCCAACGTCCTGACTTTC. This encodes CASGSRNSGANVLTF. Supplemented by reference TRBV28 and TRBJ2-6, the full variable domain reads DVKVTQSSRYLVKRTGEKVFLECVQDMDHENMFWYRQDPGLGLRLIYFSYDVKMKEKGDIPEGYSVSREKKERFSLILESASTNQTSMYLCASGSRNSGANVLTFGAGSRLTVL.

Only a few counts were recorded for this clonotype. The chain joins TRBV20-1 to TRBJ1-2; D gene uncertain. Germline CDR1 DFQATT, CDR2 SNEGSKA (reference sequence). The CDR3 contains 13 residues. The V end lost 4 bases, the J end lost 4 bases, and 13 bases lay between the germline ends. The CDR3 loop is CSANPLGLYGYTF. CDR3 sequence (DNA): TGCAGTGCTAACCCCCTGGGCCTCTATGGCTACACCTTC.

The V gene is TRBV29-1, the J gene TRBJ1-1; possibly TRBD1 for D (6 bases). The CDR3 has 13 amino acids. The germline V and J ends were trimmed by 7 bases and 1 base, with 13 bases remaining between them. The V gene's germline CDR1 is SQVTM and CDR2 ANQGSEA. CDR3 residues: CSESDRPNTEAFF. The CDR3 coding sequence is TGCAGCGAGTCTGACAGGCCGAACACTGAAGCTTTCTTT.

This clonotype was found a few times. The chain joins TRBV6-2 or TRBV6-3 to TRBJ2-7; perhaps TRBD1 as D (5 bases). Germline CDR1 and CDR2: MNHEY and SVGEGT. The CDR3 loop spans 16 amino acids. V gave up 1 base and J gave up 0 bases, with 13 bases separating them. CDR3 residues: CASSYYFETASYEQYF. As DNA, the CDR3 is TGTGCCAGCAGTTACTATTTCGAGACAGCCTCCTACGAGCAGTACTTC.

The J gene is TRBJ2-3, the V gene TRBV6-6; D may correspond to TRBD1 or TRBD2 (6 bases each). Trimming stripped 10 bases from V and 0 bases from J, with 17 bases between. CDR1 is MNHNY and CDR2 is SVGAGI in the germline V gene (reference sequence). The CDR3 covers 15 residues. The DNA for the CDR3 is TGTGCCACAGGAACGGGGGCCGCTAGCACAGATACGCAGTATTTT. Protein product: CATGTGAASTDTQYF.

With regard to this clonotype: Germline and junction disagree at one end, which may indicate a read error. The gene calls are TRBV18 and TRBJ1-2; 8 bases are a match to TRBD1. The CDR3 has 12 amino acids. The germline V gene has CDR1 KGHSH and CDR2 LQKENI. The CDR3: CASPPGQGGYTF. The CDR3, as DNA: TGTGCCAGCCCACCAGGACAGGGCGGCTACACCTTC.

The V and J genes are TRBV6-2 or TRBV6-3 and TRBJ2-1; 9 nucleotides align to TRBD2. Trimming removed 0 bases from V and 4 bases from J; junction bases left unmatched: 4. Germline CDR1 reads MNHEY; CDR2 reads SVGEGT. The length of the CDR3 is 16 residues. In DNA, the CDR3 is TGTGCCAGCAGTTACTCGGTAGCGGGGGCTTACAATGAGCAGTTCTTC. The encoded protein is CASSYSVAGAYNEQFF.

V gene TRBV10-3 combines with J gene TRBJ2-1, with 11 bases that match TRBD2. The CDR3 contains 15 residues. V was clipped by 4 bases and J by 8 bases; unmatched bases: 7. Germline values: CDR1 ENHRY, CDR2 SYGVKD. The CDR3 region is CAISALLAGGHEQFF. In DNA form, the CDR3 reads TGTGCCATCAGTGCTCTCCTAGCGGGGGGTCATGAGCAGTTCTTC.

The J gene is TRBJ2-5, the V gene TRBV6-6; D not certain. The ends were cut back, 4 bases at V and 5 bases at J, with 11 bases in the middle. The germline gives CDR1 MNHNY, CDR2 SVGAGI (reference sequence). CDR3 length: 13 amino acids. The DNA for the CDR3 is TGTGCCAGCAGTTTGTATCCCTTGGAGACCCAGTACTTC. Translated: CASSLYPLETQYF.

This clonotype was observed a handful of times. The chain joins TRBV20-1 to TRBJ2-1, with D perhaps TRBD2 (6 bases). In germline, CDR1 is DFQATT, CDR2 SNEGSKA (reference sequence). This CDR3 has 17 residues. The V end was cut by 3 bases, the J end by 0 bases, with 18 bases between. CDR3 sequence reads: CSASDPTVGGSYNEQFF. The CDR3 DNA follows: TGCAGTGCTAGTGATCCCACGGTGGGGGGCTCCTACAATGAGCAGTTCTTC.

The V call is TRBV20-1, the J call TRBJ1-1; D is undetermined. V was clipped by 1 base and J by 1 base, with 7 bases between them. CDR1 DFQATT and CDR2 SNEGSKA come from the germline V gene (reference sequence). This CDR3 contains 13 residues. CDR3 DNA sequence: TGCAGTGCTAGAGTCCGGGAGAACACTGAAGCTTTCTTT. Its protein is CSARVRENTEAFF.

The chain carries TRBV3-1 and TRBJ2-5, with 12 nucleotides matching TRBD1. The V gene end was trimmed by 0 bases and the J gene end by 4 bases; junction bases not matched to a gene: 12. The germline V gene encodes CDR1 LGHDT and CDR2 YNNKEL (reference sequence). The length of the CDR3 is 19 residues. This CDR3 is CASSQETPGTGGGGETQYF. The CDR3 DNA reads TGTGCCAGCAGCCAAGAGACACCCGGGACAGGGGGCGGGGGAGAGACCCAGTACTTC.

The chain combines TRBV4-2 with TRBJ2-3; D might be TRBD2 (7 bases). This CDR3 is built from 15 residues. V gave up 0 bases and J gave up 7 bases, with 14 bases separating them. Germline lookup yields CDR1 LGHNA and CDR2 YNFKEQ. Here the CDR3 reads CASSQEVGGLNTQYF. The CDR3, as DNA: TGTGCCAGCAGCCAAGAAGTGGGGGGGCTGAATACGCAGTATTTT.

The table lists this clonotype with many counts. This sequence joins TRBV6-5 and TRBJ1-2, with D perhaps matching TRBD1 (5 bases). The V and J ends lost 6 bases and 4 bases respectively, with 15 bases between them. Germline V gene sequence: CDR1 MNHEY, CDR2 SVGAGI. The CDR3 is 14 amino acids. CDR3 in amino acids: CASSRGPALYGYTF. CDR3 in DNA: TGTGCCAGCAGCCGGGGACCGGCCCTCTATGGCTACACCTTC.

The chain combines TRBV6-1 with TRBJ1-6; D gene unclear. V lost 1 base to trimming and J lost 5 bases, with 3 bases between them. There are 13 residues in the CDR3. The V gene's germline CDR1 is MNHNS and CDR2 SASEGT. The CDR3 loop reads CASSEGNNSPLHF. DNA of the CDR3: TGTGCCAGCAGTGAAGGCAATAATTCACCCCTCCACTTT.

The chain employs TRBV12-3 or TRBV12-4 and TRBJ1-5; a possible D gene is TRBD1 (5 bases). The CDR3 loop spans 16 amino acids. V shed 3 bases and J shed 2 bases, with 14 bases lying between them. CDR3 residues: CASSFSGLVGNQPQHF. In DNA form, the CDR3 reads TGTGCCAGCAGTTTTTCAGGGCTTGTGGGCAATCAGCCCCAGCATTTT.

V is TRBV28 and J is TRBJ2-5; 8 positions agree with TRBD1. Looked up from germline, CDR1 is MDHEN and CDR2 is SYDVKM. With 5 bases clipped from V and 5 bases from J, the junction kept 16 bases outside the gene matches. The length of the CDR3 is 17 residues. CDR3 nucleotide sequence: TGTGCCAGCAGTCCAGGGGGCTACAGGGAAGTTATGGAGACCCAGTACTTC. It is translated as CASSPGGYREVMETQYF.

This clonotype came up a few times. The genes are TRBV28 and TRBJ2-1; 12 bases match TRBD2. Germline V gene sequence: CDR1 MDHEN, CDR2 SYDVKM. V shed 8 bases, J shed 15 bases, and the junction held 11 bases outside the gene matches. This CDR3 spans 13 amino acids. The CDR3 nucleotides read TGTGCCAGCCCCCCCGGACTAGCGGGGCCGTGGTTCTTC. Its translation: CASPPGLAGPWFF.

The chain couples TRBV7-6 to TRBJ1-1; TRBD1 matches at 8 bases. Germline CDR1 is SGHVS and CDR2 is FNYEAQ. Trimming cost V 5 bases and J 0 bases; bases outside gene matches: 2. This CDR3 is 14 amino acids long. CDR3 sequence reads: CASSPGQVNTEAFF. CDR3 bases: TGTGCCAGCAGCCCGGGACAGGTGAACACTGAAGCTTTCTTT. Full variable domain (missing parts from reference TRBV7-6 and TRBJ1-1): GAGVSQSPRYKVTKRGQDVALRCDPISGHVSLYWYRQALGQGPEFLTYFNYEAQQDKSGLPNDRFSAERPEGSISTLTIQRTEQRDSAMYRCASSPGQVNTEAFFGQGTRLTVV.

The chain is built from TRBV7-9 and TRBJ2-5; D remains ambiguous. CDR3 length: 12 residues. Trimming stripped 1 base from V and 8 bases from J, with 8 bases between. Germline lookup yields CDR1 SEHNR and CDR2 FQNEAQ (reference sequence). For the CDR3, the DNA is TGTGCCAGCAGCTTAGGCCCCGTAACCCAGTACTTC. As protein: CASSLGPVTQYF.

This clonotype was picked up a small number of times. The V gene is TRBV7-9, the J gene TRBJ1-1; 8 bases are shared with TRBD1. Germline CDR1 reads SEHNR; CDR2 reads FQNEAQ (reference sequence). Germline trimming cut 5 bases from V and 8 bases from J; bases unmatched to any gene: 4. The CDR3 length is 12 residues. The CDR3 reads CASSRTGWEAFF. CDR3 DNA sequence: TGTGCCAGCAGCCGGACAGGGTGGGAAGCTTTCTTT.

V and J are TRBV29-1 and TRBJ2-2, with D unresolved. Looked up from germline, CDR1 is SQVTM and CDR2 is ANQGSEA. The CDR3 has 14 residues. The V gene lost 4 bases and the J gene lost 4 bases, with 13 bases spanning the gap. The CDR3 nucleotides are TGCAGCGTTGCCAAGAACAGAAGCACCGGGGAGCTGTTTTTT. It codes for CSVAKNRSTGELFF.

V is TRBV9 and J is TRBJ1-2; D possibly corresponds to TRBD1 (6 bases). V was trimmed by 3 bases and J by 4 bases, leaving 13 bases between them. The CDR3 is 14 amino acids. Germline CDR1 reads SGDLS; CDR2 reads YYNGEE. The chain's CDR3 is CASSAAGTLYGYTF. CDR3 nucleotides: TGTGCCAGCAGCGCTGCCGGGACACTCTATGGCTACACCTTC.

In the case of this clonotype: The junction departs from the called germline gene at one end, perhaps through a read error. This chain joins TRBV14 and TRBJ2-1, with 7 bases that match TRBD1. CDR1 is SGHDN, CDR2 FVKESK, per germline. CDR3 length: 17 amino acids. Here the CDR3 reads CASSPRQGGIRYNEEFF. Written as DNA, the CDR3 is TGTGCCAGCAGCCCTCGACAGGGTGGTATTCGGTACAATGAGGAGTTCTTC.

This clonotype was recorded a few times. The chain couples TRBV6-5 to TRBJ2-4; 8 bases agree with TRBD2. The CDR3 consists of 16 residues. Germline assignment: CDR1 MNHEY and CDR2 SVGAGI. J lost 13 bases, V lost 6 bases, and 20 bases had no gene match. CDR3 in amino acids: CASSPLSSGGTNEQYF. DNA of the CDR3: TGTGCCAGCAGCCCCCTGTCCAGCGGGGGAACCAATGAGCAGTACTTC.

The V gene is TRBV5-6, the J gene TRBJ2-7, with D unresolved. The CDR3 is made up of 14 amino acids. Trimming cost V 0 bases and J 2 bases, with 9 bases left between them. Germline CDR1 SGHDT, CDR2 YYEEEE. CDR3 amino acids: CASSLVITPYEQYF. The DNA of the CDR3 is TGTGCCAGCAGCTTGGTTATTACCCCCTACGAGCAGTACTTC.

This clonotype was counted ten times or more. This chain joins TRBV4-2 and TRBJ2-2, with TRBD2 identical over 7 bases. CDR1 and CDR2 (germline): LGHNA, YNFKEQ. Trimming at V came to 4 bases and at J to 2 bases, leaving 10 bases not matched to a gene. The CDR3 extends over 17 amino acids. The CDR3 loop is CASSLYGTTPNTGELFF. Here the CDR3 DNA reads TGTGCCAGCAGCCTATATGGGACTACTCCTAACACCGGGGAGCTGTTTTTT.